This T cell receptor beta chain was sequenced in a study of cytomegalovirus exposure and HLA in healthy donors (dated by TCRdb to 2016 to 2017). About the investigation overall: According to a later analysis, the roughly 120 validation repertoires were produced on the same platform as the roughly 600 repertoires of the first cohort. The study aimed to test whether signatures of past pathogen exposure could be identified by cataloging public T cell receptors. Besides the first cohort of approximately 710 subjects, a separate validation cohort made up of roughly 120 different subjects was used. To predict cytomegalovirus infection status, the study combined high-throughput TCR immunosequencing, statistical association of individual TCRs with disease status, and machine learning.

The library came from the immunoSEQ multiplex PCR assay. The authors processed their data as follows. To diagnose cytomegalovirus status from the catalog of TCR beta chain sequences, a statistical classification framework was built. TCRdb carries this immuneACCESS record with in-frame sequences only. Its versions omit some clonotypes, under half of them owing to an unresolved V gene in the studies checked, with the rest unexplained. The DNA was the basis for D and trimming; V, J and clone size are from that table. Across this sample there are more than 140,000 clones, with approximately 91% seen only once. Together, the top ten hold around 3.4% of the sample. General study outcomes and caveats: A total of about 180 TCR beta chains were listed by the study as associated with cytomegalovirus. Of the cluster scores, 94% were above 0 in a later analysis, which found that TCRs clustered in the first cohort also tended to co-occur in the roughly 130 validation repertoires. Most TCR sequences were observed very rarely across donors, whereas some public TCRs were present in many individuals. In vitro tests confirmed that a few of the cytomegalovirus-associated TCR beta chains recognize cytomegalovirus antigens. Cytomegalovirus status was reported to be diagnosed by the classifier with high specificity and sensitivity in both the original and validation cohorts. A later analysis lacked HLA typing for the validation cohort, so it scored co-occurrence in that cohort across all 120 repertoires. The authors suggested that the approach could potentially be generalized to other disease states and immunological phenotypes.

Regarding this clone: There is no known antigen for this receptor. One base away there is no much larger clone; base qualities are not given.

The donors were included in the validation cohort of over a hundred subjects, a group kept apart from the roughly 670-subject first cohort. The receptor was isolated from a woman younger than 30 in good health and CMV-seropositive. The sequenced sample was PBMCs.

The base sequence is TGTGCCAGCTCACCAGTGACAGGGAGCTCCTACGAGCAGTACTTC. Its translation is CASSPVTGSSYEQYF. The chain is made from TRBV18 and TRBJ2-7; 7 bases in the junction line up with TRBD1. The CDR3 starts with the cysteine, ends with the phenylalanine, and has 15 residues. The read is trimmed to its CDR3 DNA, 45 bases read in frame from base 1. Looking up the germline V gene yields CDR1 KGHSH and CDR2 LQKENI. Trimming leaves V shorter by 2 bases and J shorter by 0 bases, with the junction holding 4 bases beyond the gene matches.